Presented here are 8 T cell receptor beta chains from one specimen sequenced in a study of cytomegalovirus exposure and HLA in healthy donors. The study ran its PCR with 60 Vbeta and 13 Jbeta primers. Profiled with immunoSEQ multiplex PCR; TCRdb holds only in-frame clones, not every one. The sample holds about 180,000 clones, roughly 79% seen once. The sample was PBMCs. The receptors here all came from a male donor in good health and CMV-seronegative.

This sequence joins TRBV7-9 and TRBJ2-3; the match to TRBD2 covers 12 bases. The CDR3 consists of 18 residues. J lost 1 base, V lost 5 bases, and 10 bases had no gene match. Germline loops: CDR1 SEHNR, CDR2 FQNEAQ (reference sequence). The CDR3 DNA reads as TGTGCCAGCAGCCTTAACCTTTGGACTAGCGGGGGCACAGATACGCAGTATTTT. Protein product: CASSLNLWTSGGTDTQYF.

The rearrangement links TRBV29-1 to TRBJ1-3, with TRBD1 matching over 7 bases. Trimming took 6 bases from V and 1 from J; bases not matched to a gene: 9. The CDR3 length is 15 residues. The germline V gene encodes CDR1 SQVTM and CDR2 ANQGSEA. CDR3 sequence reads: CSVTLQGKSGNTIYF. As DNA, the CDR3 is TGCAGCGTGACCCTACAGGGGAAGTCTGGAAACACCATATATTTT.

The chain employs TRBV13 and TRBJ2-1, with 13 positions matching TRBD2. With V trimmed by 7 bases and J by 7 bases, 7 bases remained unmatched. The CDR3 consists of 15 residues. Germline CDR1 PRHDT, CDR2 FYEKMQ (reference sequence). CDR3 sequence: CASITSGGVENEQFF. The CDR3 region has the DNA TGTGCCAGCATAACTAGCGGGGGGGTAGAGAATGAGCAGTTCTTC.

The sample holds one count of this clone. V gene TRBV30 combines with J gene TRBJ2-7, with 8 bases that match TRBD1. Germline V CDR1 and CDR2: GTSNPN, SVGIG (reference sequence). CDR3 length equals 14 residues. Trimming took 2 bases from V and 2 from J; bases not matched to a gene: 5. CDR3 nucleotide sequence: TGTGCCTGGAGTAGGGCAGGGGGCGCCTACGAGCAGTACTTC. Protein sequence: CAWSRAGGAYEQYF.

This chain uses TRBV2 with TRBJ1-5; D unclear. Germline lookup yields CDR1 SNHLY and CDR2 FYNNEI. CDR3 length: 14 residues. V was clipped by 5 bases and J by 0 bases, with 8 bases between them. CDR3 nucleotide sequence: TGTGCCAGCAGTCTGGTCAGTAGCAATCAGCCCCAGCATTTT. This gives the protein CASSLVSSNQPQHF.

The CDR3 here is CASSVGQGFWYGYTF. CDR3 nucleotides: TGTGCCAGCAGCGTGGGACAGGGTTTTTGGTATGGCTACACCTTC. The chain uses TRBV7-2 and TRBJ1-2; TRBD1 matches at 9 bases. CDR3 length: 15 amino acids. The V segment lost 5 bases and the J segment 5 bases; nucleotides outside the gene matches: 9. Per germline, CDR1 SGHTA and CDR2 FQGNSA.

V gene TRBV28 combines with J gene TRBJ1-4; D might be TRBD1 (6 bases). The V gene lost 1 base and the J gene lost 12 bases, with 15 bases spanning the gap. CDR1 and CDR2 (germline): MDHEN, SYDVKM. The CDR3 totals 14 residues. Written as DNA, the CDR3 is TGTGCCAGCAGTTTATCAGGGGACGGTGCTGAACTGTTTTTT. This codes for CASSLSGDGAELFF.

This CDR3 reads CASRRQGELTDTQYF. Written as DNA, the CDR3 is TGTGCCAGCCGTCGACAGGGTGAGCTCACAGATACGCAGTATTTT. The chain uses TRBV28 and TRBJ2-3; 7 bases align to TRBD1. The germline V gene encodes CDR1 MDHEN and CDR2 SYDVKM. This CDR3 has 15 residues. Germline trimming cut 8 bases from V and 2 bases from J; bases unmatched to any gene: 10.